The rows below give T cell receptor beta chains drawn from one sample of a study of cytomegalovirus exposure and HLA in healthy donors. Sequenced by immunoSEQ multiplex PCR; TCRdb stores in-frame clones only, minus some. Here the sample spans 170,000 or so clones, roughly 75% being singletons. The sequencing sample was made of PBMCs. Source of these receptors: a man aged 35 to 55 in good health and CMV-seronegative. Both conserved end residues are part of each CDR3. The D gene is left open where the match is weak. Clone sizes are given selectively: once, few, many, or a class where the clone is expanded.

clone_size	j_call	v_call	d_call	cdr3_aa	cdr3_nt
-	TRBJ1-5	TRBV7-9	TRBD1	CASSLTGPDQPQHF	TGTGCCAGCAGCTTGACAGGGCCCGATCAGCCCCAGCATTTT
-	TRBJ2-1	TRBV10-2	TRBD2	CASSEMSGGGYNEQFF	TGCGCCAGCAGTGAGATGTCGGGGGGAGGGTACAATGAGCAGTTCTTC
few	TRBJ1-1	TRBV4-3	-	CASSQDRGSMNTEAFF	TGCGCCAGCAGCCAAGATCGAGGCAGCATGAACACTGAAGCTTTCTTT
-	TRBJ2-1	TRBV11-1	-	CASSLGGAGDIPNEQFF	TGTGCCAGCAGCTTAGGTGGGGCAGGGGACATCCCAAATGAGCAGTTCTTC
-	TRBJ1-5	TRBV5-6	-	CASSLEGDWWINQPQHF	TGTGCCAGCAGCTTGGAAGGGGATTGGTGGATTAATCAGCCCCAGCATTTT
-	TRBJ2-4	TRBV27	TRBD2	CASSSAREVRGHIQYF	TGTGCCAGCAGCTCGGCGCGGGAGGTCCGGGGTCACATTCAGTACTTC
once	TRBJ1-1	TRBV5-1	TRBD1	CASSLEQGMELNTEAFF	TGCGCCAGCAGCTTGGAACAGGGGATGGAACTGAACACTGAAGCTTTCTTT
-	TRBJ2-1	TRBV18	-	CASSPVQSSYNEQFF	TGTGCCAGCTCACCAGTACAGAGCTCCTACAATGAGCAGTTCTTC
-	TRBJ2-1	TRBV6-5	-	CASSYKQDYNEQFF	TGTGCCAGCAGTTATAAACAGGACTACAATGAGCAGTTCTTC
-	TRBJ2-1	TRBV11-2	-	CASSLDLALSSYNEQFF	TGTGCCAGCAGCTTAGATCTTGCACTAAGCTCCTACAATGAGCAGTTCTTC
-	TRBJ1-2	TRBV19	-	CASRGDTTNYGYTF	TGTGCCAGTAGGGGAGACACCACTAACTATGGCTACACCTTC
-	TRBJ2-6	TRBV11-2	-	CASSPGGSGANVLTF	TGTGCCAGCAGCCCCGGAGGTTCAGGGGCCAACGTCCTGACTTTC
-	TRBJ1-5	TRBV7-2	-	CASSPDIFNQPQHF	TGTGCCAGCAGCCCAGACATATTTAATCAGCCCCAGCATTTT
-	TRBJ2-7	TRBV11-2	-	CASTRDTAYEQYF	TGTGCCAGCACCCGGGACACCGCCTACGAGCAGTACTTC
few	TRBJ2-5	TRBV6-5	-	CASSYSGSQETQYF	TGTGCCAGCAGTTACTCTGGCAGTCAAGAGACCCAGTACTTC
-	TRBJ2-7	TRBV25-1	-	CASSGRGSSYEQYF	TGTGCCAGCAGTGGACGGGGGAGCTCCTACGAGCAGTACTTC
-	TRBJ2-1	TRBV6-5	TRBD2	CASSLLGGGRYEQFF	TGTGCCAGCAGCCTCCTAGGCGGGGGGCGATATGAGCAGTTCTTC
few	TRBJ1-2	TRBV25-1	-	CASSEYLQSSGYTF	TGTGCCAGCAGTGAATATTTGCAGTCCTCTGGCTACACCTTC
-	TRBJ2-1	TRBV12-2	-	CASRLELGRMDSYNEQFF	TGTGCAAGTCGCTTAGAACTAGGGCGGATGGACTCCTACAATGAGCAGTTCTTC